The 4 T cell receptor beta chains below come from one sample, sequenced in a study of T cells in women clearing cervical HPV infection. The data were produced by immunoSEQ multiplex PCR, yet TCRdb's version contains in-frame clones alone and is incomplete. Here the sample table reports roughly 20,000 clones. Sample: blood buffy coat. Every receptor here comes from a woman between 18 and 69 years old with a cervical HPV16 infection that either progressed to CIN3+ or cleared (not recorded which).

On this clone itself: The read ends 3 residues early relative to the CDR3; the germline J gene fills the gap. This chain links TRBV19 with TRBJ2-3, with 9 bases that match TRBD1. The V gene's germline CDR1 is LNHDA and CDR2 SQIVND (reference sequence). The CDR3 consists of 18 residues. The J segment lost 3 bases and the V segment lost 3 bases, leaving 13 bases of the junction unmatched. The CDR3 sequence is CASSIDVLRDRATDTQYF. The sequenced part of the CDR3 DNA is TGTGCCAGTAGTATTGATGTTCTCCGGGACAGGGCAACAGATACG. Variable domain in full (rest from reference TRBV19 and TRBJ2-3): DGGITQSPKYLFRKEGQNVTLSCEQNLNHDAMYWYRQDPGQGLRLIYYSQIVNDFQKGDIAEGYSVSREKKESFPLTVTSAQKNPTAFYLCASSIDVLRDRATDTQYFGPGTRLTVL.

The CDR3 spells CASRDSGQNTEAFF. The CDR3 bases that were read are TGTGCCAGTAGGGACTCGGGACAGAACACTGAA. The chain is built from TRBV19 and TRBJ1-1; D might be TRBD1 (6 bases). The read ends 3 residues early relative to the CDR3; the germline J gene fills the gap. Per germline, CDR1 LNHDA and CDR2 SQIVND (reference sequence). V was pared by 6 bases and J by 1 base, with 12 bases between. This CDR3 region has 14 residues.

Points on this clone: The read ends 3 residues shy of where the CDR3 ends; the end is completed using the germline J gene. The chain employs TRBV5-6 and TRBJ2-7, with D possibly being TRBD1 (5 bases). The V gene's germline CDR1 is SGHDT and CDR2 YYEEEE. Deletions cut 2 bases from V and 3 bases from J, with 9 bases between. This CDR3 has 13 amino acids. CDR3: CASSFQGVYEQYF. CDR3 DNA (partial): TGTGCCAGCAGCTTTCAAGGGGTCTACGAG.

As regards this clone: The missing CDR3 end, 3 residues past where the read stops, is filled in from the germline J gene. V and J are TRBV30 and TRBJ2-4; D possibly uses TRBD1 or TRBD2 (6 bases each). Germline V gene data show CDR1 as GTSNPN and CDR2 as SVGIG (reference sequence). The CDR3 spans 12 residues. CDR3 in amino acids: CAWSRGRHGQYF. The covered CDR3 bases are TGTGCCTGGAGTAGGGGGAGGCATGGT.